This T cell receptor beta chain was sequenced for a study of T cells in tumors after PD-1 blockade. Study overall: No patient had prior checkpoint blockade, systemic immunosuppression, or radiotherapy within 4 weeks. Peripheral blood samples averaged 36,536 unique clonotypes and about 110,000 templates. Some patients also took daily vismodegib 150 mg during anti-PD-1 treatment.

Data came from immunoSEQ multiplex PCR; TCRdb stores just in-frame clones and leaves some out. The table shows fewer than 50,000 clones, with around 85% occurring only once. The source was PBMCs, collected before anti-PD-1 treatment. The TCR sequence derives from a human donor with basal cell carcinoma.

The CDR3, as DNA: TGCGCCAGCAGCTTGGAGGGTACGGATCAGCCCCAGCATTTT. This gives the protein CASSLEGTDQPQHF. The rearrangement uses TRBV5-1 and TRBJ1-5, with no clear D. The CDR3 loop spans 14 amino acids. The V gene lost 0 bases and the J gene lost 5 bases, with 9 bases spanning the gap. In germline, CDR1 is SGHRS, CDR2 YFSETQ.